Below, 20 T cell receptor beta chains from the same sample are listed, as sequenced in a study of T cells of healthy individuals. Each CDR3 protein is one row after TCRdb ran MiXCR on the 5' RACE reads. The sample lists about 100,000 distinct CDR3 sequences, 15% to 20% seen once, with about 6% in the top ten. The receptors were gathered from a human donor in good health.

This clonotype was seen repeatedly, ten times or more. The rearrangement joins TRBV2 to TRBJ2-1; D unclear. From germline, CDR1 is SNHLY and CDR2 FYNNEI. V lost 3 bases to trimming and J lost 10 bases, with 13 bases between them. The length of the CDR3 is 13 residues. This CDR3 reads CASSDGPRMEQFF. The CDR3 DNA sequence: TGTGCCAGCAGTGATGGCCCTCGAATGGAGCAGTTCTTC.

This clonotype came up a few times. The gene calls are TRBV6-4 and TRBJ2-2; D remains ambiguous. V shed 2 bases and J shed 5 bases, with 6 bases lying between them. From germline, CDR1 is MRHNA and CDR2 SNTAGT. The CDR3 contains 13 residues. The CDR3 DNA reads TGTGCCAGCAGTGACAAGGAAACCGGGGAGCTGTTTTTT. The encoded protein is CASSDKETGELFF.

The chain combines TRBV5-1 with TRBJ2-6, with D possibly matching TRBD2 (5 bases). The CDR3 is made up of 14 amino acids. In germline, CDR1 is SGHRS, CDR2 YFSETQ. With 6 bases removed from V and 4 bases from J, the gap between germline ends came to 11 bases. The CDR3 bases are TGCGCCAGCATGAGGGCTCCCGGGGCCAACGTCCTGACTTTC. Residues: CASMRAPGANVLTF.

This chain connects TRBV27 to TRBJ2-7; D remains unclear. The CDR3 totals 13 residues. CDR1 is MNHEY, CDR2 SMNVEV, per germline (reference sequence). The V and J ends lost 3 bases and 2 bases respectively, with 8 bases between them. The CDR3 DNA reads TGTGCCAGCAGTTTGGGCAGCACCTACGAGCAGTACTTC. Translated: CASSLGSTYEQYF.

This clonotype was recorded many times. The V and J genes are TRBV9 and TRBJ2-1, with D unclear. Germline lookup yields CDR1 SGDLS and CDR2 YYNGEE. V lost 4 bases and J lost 5, with 10 bases in between. The CDR3 length is 13 residues. CDR3 DNA: TGTGCCAGCAGCCCCGCCGAGGACAATGAGCAGTTCTTC. It translates to CASSPAEDNEQFF. Variable domain in full (rest from reference TRBV9 and TRBJ2-1): DSGVTQTPKHLITATGQRVTLRCSPRSGDLSVYWYQQSLDQGLQFLIQYYNGEERAKGNILERFSAQQFPDLHSELNLSSLELGDSALYFCASSPAEDNEQFFGPGTRLTVL.

As to this clonotype: A junction boundary mismatches the germline segment, possibly from a read error. This chain connects TRBV30 to TRBJ1-3; unclear D gene. The germline CDR1 and CDR2 sequences are GTSNPN and SVGIG (reference sequence). The CDR3 totals 12 residues. The CDR3 protein is CVWSVSGNTIYF. The CDR3 DNA reads TGTGTCTGGAGTGTAAGCGGAAACACCATATATTTT.

J is TRBJ2-2 and V is TRBV4-3, with D unresolved. The CDR3 loop spans 15 amino acids. Germline-derived CDR1 and CDR2 are LGHNA and YSLEER. V shed 1 base and J shed 5 bases, with 11 bases lying between them. The CDR3 loop is CASSQGLSVTGELFF. DNA of the CDR3: TGCGCCAGCAGCCAAGGGTTGAGTGTGACCGGGGAGCTGTTTTTT.

This clonotype appeared a single time. The V and J genes are TRBV20-1 and TRBJ2-5; D unresolved. Germline V gene data show CDR1 as DFQATT and CDR2 as SNEGSKA (reference sequence). The V gene lost 6 bases and the J gene lost 5 bases, with 10 bases spanning the gap. This CDR3 comprises 11 residues. CDR3: CSAIPRETQYF. CDR3 sequence (DNA): TGCAGTGCCATCCCCCGGGAGACCCAGTACTTC.

The genes are TRBV4-3 and TRBJ1-6; D call uncertain. Trimming left V 0 bases short and J 9 bases short, with 6 bases between. The length of the CDR3 is 13 residues. Germline values: CDR1 LGHNA, CDR2 YSLEER. CDR3 sequence reads: CASSQDRASPLHF. CDR3 nucleotide sequence: TGCGCCAGCAGCCAAGATCGCGCTTCACCCCTCCACTTT.

This clonotype was recorded many times. In DNA, the CDR3 is TGTGCCAGCAGCCAAAAGAACAGGGATATTTATAATTCACCCCTCCACTTT. The encoded protein is CASSQKNRDIYNSPLHF. The V and J genes are TRBV5-6 and TRBJ1-6; the D gene is possibly TRBD1 (6 bases). The germline V gene encodes CDR1 SGHDT and CDR2 YYEEEE. The CDR3 loop spans 17 amino acids. V was cut by 4 bases and J by 4 bases, with 18 bases left in between.

The CDR3 spells CASSLQGAASPLHF. CDR3 nucleotide sequence: TGCGCCAGCAGCTTACAGGGTGCAGCTTCACCCCTCCACTTT. The gene calls are TRBV5-1 and TRBJ1-6; tentatively, D is TRBD1 (6 bases). Trimming left V 2 bases short and J 9 bases short, with 12 bases between. Germline loops: CDR1 SGHRS, CDR2 YFSETQ. This CDR3 comprises 14 residues. Together with reference TRBV5-1 and TRBJ1-6, the CDR3 gives the full variable domain: KAGVTQTPRYLIKTRGQQVTLSCSPISGHRSVSWYQQTPGQGLQFLFEYFSETQRNKGNFPGRFSGRQFSNSRSEMNVSTLELGDSALYLCASSLQGAASPLHFGNGTRLTVT.

This clonotype was picked up a small number of times. The chain uses TRBV6-6 and TRBJ2-3, with D unresolved. The V end was cut by 7 bases, the J end by 2 bases, with 4 bases between. Germline assignment: CDR1 MNHNY and CDR2 SVGAGI (reference sequence). The CDR3 runs to 11 residues. CDR3 sequence (DNA): TGTGCCAGCACCTACACAGATACGCAGTATTTT. It codes for CASTYTDTQYF.

This clonotype was counted only a few times. The DNA for the CDR3 is TGTGCCAGCAGCAGCGGACGGTACTATGGCTACACCTTC. This encodes CASSSGRYYGYTF. The chain couples TRBV6-5 to TRBJ1-2; D unclear. The CDR3 contains 13 residues. V shed 6 bases and J shed 3 bases, with 11 bases lying between them. The V gene's germline CDR1 is MNHEY and CDR2 SVGAGI.

The rearrangement uses TRBV6-4 and TRBJ2-3; TRBD1 matches at 8 bases. There are 15 residues in the CDR3. V trimming: 5 bases; J trimming: 0 bases; junction bases outside the gene matches: 4. Germline V gene sequence: CDR1 MRHNA, CDR2 SNTAGT. In nucleotides, the CDR3 is TGTGCCAGCAGTCAAACAGGGGGTAGCACAGATACGCAGTATTTT. This sequence encodes CASSQTGGSTDTQYF.

The sample holds a few counts of this clonotype. The rearrangement joins TRBV12-3 or TRBV12-4 to TRBJ1-5; possible D gene TRBD1, 6 bases. The CDR3 has 14 amino acids. V gave up 6 bases and J gave up 3 bases, with 12 bases separating them. CDR3 nucleotide sequence: TGTGCCAGCAGCCAACAGGGACCCAATCAGCCCCAGCATTTT. This sequence encodes CASSQQGPNQPQHF.

This sequence joins TRBV12-3 or TRBV12-4 and TRBJ2-1; 7 positions agree with TRBD2. The ends lost 6 bases at V and 6 bases at J; junction bases unmatched: 5. The CDR3 has 13 amino acids. The CDR3 here is CASSAGGINEQFF. DNA of the CDR3: TGTGCCAGCAGCGCCGGGGGGATCAATGAGCAGTTCTTC.

This clonotype was counted many times. The chain employs TRBV7-2 and TRBJ1-1; D unclear. Between the trimmed V and J ends, which lost 1 base and 1 base, there was a span of 7 bases. CDR1 is SGHTA, CDR2 FQGNSA, per germline. This CDR3 has 14 residues. Here the CDR3 reads CASSLDPANTEAFF. The CDR3 DNA reads TGTGCCAGCAGCTTAGATCCAGCGAACACTGAAGCTTTCTTT.

This clonotype was detected only a few times. The chain joins TRBV19 to TRBJ2-7; D is unclear. V lost 6 bases to trimming and J lost 5 bases, with 14 bases between them. This CDR3 contains 13 residues. Germline V gives CDR1 LNHDA, CDR2 SQIVND (reference sequence). CDR3 residues: CASRMDQSDEQYF. As DNA, the CDR3 is TGTGCCAGTAGGATGGACCAGTCAGACGAGCAGTACTTC.

This clonotype came up a few times. The chain joins TRBV28 to TRBJ2-1; 7 positions match TRBD2. V dropped 6 bases and J dropped 4; count of bases not matched to a gene: 6. The CDR3 contains 14 residues. CDR1 MDHEN and CDR2 SYDVKM come from the germline V gene. CDR3 coding DNA: TGTGCCAGCAGGAGGGCTAGCGGATACAATGAGCAGTTCTTC. This sequence encodes CASRRASGYNEQFF. The full variable domain, in which reference TRBV28 and TRBJ2-1 provide the parts outside the CDR3, is DVKVTQSSRYLVKRTGEKVFLECVQDMDHENMFWYRQDPGLGLRLIYFSYDVKMKEKGDIPEGYSVSREKKERFSLILESASTNQTSMYLCASRRASGYNEQFFGPGTRLTVL.

This clonotype showed up just once. CDR3 DNA: TGCGCCAGCAGCTCCAGGGCCACGGGGACAGATACGCAGTATTTT. Amino acid sequence: CASSSRATGTDTQYF. The chain recombines TRBV5-1 with TRBJ2-3; D tentatively fits TRBD1 or TRBD2 (5 bases each). The CDR3 covers 15 residues. Germline lookup yields CDR1 SGHRS and CDR2 YFSETQ. Trimming took off 3 bases at V and 3 bases at J, with 14 bases between the two ends.